This TCR beta chain was recorded in a study of blood T cell repertoires in COVID-19. CDR3 length equals 16 residues. From germline, CDR1 is MGHDK and CDR2 SYGVNS. V lost 3 bases to trimming and J lost 0 bases, with 12 bases between them. TCRdb's copy holds only in-frame clones and misses some; the assay was immunoSEQ multiplex PCR. The sample has about 150,000 clones; about four fifths are singletons. The receptor was derived from a woman of 80 years or more with active or convalescent COVID-19. Material: peripheral blood. This rearrangement joins TRBV25-1 to TRBJ1-3; D is ambiguous. For the CDR3, the DNA is TGTGCCAGCAGTGAGCCTCACTTTGTCTCTGGAAACACCATATATTTT. Its translation is CASSEPHFVSGNTIYF.